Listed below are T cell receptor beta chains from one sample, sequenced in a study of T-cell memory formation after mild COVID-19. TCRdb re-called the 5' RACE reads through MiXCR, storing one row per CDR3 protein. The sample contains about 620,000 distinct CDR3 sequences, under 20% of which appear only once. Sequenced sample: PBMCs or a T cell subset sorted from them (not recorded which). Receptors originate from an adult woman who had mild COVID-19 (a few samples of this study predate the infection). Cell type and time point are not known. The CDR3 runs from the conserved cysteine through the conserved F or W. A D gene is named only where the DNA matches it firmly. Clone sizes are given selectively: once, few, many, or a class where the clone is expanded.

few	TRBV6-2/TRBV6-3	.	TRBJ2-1	CASRHTSFHNEQFF	TGTGCCAGCAGGCATACTAGCTTCCACAATGAGCAGTTCTTC
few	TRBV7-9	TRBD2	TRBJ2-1	CASGSGGLRNEQFF	TGTGCCAGCGGCAGCGGGGGTTTGAGAAATGAGCAGTTCTTC
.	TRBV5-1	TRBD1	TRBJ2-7	CASSLVSGGEYEQYF	TGCGCCAGCAGCTTGGTTTCAGGGGGCGAATACGAGCAGTACTTC
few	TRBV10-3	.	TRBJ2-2	CAISEGGGPQNTGELFF	TGTGCCATCAGTGAAGGGGGAGGGCCCCAGAACACCGGGGAGCTGTTTTTT
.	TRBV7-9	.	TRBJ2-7	CASSLGYGTREYEQYF	TGTGCCAGCAGCTTAGGGTACGGGACTCGGGAGTACGAGCAGTACTTC
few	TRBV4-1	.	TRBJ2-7	CASSQDVRPSIYEQYF	TGCGCCAGCAGCCAAGATGTTAGGCCAAGTATCTACGAGCAGTACTTC
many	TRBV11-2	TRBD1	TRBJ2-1	CASSSGTANEQFF	TGTGCCAGCAGCTCTGGGACAGCTAATGAGCAGTTCTTC
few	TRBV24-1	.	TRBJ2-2	CATEPAGGTGELFF	TGTGCCACCGAACCAGCCGGGGGCACCGGGGAGCTGTTTTTT
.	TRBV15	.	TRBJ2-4	CATSSRTTIKNIQYF	TGTGCCACCAGCAGCAGGACTACCATTAAAAACATTCAGTACTTC
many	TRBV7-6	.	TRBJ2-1	CASSFSGTSHGQFF	TGTGCCAGCAGCTTCTCCGGGACCTCTCATGGGCAGTTCTTC
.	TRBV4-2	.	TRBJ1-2	CASSQDRGQGSGDTF	TGTGCCAGCAGCCAAGATCGAGGGCAGGGCAGCGGCGACACCTTC
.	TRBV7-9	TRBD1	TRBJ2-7	CASSLGQGSGRTYEQYF	TGTGCCAGCAGCTTAGGACAGGGTTCGGGTCGGACCTACGAGCAGTACTTC
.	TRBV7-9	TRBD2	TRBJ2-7	CASSSQREGPYEQYF	TGTGCCAGCAGCTCCCAGCGGGAGGGACCCTACGAGCAGTACTTC
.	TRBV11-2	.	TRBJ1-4	CASSAVGDAMVEKLFF	TGTGCCAGCAGCGCCGTCGGAGATGCCATGGTTGAAAAACTGTTTTTT
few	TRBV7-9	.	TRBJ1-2	CASSHDSYYGYTF	TGTGCCAGCAGCCACGACAGTTACTATGGCTACACCTTC
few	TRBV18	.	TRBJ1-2	CASSDPASRVGYTF	TGTGCCAGCTCAGACCCTGCGAGTAGAGTCGGCTACACCTTC
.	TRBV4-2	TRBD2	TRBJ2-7	CASSQDPGTSGSYEQYF	TGTGCCAGCAGCCAAGACCCCGGGACTAGCGGCTCCTACGAGCAGTACTTC
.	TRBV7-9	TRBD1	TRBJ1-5	CASSQQGYNQPQHF	TGTGCCAGCAGCCAACAGGGGTACAATCAGCCCCAGCATTTT
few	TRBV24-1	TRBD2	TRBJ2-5	CATSARGGSEETQYF	TGTGCCACCAGTGCTCGGGGGGGCTCGGAGGAGACCCAGTACTTC
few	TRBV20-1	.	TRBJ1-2	CSATPSSSGGYTF	TGCAGTGCTACCCCCTCTTCTTCGGGTGGCTACACCTTC
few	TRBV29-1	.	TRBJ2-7	CSVYIPRSSYEQYF	TGCAGCGTTTACATCCCGAGAAGCTCCTACGAGCAGTACTTC
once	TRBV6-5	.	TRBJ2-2	CASSYMTASGELFF	TGTGCCAGCAGTTACATGACTGCGTCCGGGGAGCTGTTTTTT
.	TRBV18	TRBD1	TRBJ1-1	CASSPQTGGNTEAFF	TGTGCCAGCTCACCCCAAACAGGGGGGAACACTGAAGCTTTCTTT
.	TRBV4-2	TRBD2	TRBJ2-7	CASSQQRGGGGIYEQYF	TGTGCCAGCAGCCAACAAAGAGGCGGCGGGGGGATCTACGAGCAGTACTTC
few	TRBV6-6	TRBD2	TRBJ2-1	CASRNLAGVNNEQFF	TGTGCCAGCAGAAACTTAGCGGGGGTTAACAATGAGCAGTTCTTC
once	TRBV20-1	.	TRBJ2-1	CSASNRVPREQFF	TGCAGTGCTAGCAACAGGGTTCCGAGGGAGCAGTTCTTC
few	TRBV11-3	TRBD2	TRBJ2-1	CASSPGLAPSPGDEQFF	TGTGCCAGCAGCCCCGGACTAGCGCCGAGTCCGGGCGATGAGCAGTTCTTC
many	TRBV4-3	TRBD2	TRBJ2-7	CASSQELGLAGGSRYEQYF	TGCGCCAGCAGCCAAGAGCTAGGACTAGCGGGAGGGAGCCGCTACGAGCAGTACTTC
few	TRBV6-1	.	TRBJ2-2	CASSYRVLNTGELFF	TGTGCCAGCAGTTACAGGGTCCTGAACACCGGGGAGCTGTTTTTT
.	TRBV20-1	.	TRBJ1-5	CSARDDSGNQPQHF	TGCAGTGCTAGGGATGACAGTGGAAATCAGCCCCAGCATTTT
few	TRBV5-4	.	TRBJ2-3	CASSSSFSSYTDTQYF	TGTGCCAGCAGCTCCTCTTTCAGCTCTTACACAGATACGCAGTATTTT
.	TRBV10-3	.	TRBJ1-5	CAIGSGGQPQHF	TGTGCCATTGGCTCGGGTGGTCAGCCCCAGCATTTT
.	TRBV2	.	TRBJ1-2	CAIRRGNTF	TGTGCCATTAGACGGGGCAACACCTTC
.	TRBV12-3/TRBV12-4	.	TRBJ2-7	CASSGAVYEQYF	TGTGCCAGCAGTGGGGCCGTTTACGAGCAGTACTTC
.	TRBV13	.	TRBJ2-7	CASSLGIRSYEQYF	TGTGCCAGCAGCTTAGGGATAAGGAGCTACGAGCAGTACTTC
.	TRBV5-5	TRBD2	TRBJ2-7	CASSLVSGGAYEQYF	TGTGCCAGCAGCTTGGTTAGCGGGGGGGCCTACGAGCAGTACTTC
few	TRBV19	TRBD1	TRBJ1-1	CASSQSGGGTEAFF	TGTGCCAGTAGTCAATCAGGGGGGGGCACTGAAGCTTTCTTT
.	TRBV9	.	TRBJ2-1	CASSVGASEDNEQFF	TGTGCCAGCAGCGTAGGGGCTAGCGAGGACAATGAGCAGTTCTTC
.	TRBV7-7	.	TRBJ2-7	CASSLRLGEGYEQYF	TGTGCCAGCAGCTTACGCCTGGGCGAAGGCTACGAGCAGTACTTC
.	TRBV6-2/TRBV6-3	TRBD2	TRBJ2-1	CASSSWLAGFNEQFF	TGTGCCAGCAGTTCCTGGCTAGCGGGGTTCAATGAGCAGTTCTTC
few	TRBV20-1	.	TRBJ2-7	CSAADSSYEQYF	TGCAGTGCCGCTGACTCCTCCTACGAGCAGTACTTC
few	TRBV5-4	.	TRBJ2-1	CASSLAAGTSSYNEQFF	TGTGCCAGCAGCTTGGCGGCGGGTACATCCTCCTACAATGAGCAGTTCTTC
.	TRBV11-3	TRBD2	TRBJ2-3	CASSFTGGNTDTQYF	TGTGCCAGCAGCTTCACGGGGGGGAACACAGATACGCAGTATTTT
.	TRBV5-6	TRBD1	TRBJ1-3	CASSTGTGRNTIYF	TGTGCCAGCAGCACCGGGACAGGGAGAAACACCATATATTTT
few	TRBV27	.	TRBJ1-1	CASSPGDTMSEAFF	TGTGCCAGCAGTCCAGGGGACACTATGTCTGAAGCTTTCTTT
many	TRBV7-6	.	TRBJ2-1	CASSQGRLNEQFF	TGTGCCAGCAGCCAGGGACGCCTCAATGAGCAGTTCTTC
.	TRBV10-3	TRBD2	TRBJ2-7	CAISESGIGLAGVLTYEQYF	TGTGCCATCAGTGAGTCGGGGATTGGACTAGCGGGAGTTCTCACCTACGAGCAGTACTTC
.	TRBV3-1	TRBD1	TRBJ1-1	CASRSGTGFGTEAFF	TGTGCCAGCAGGTCCGGGACAGGGTTTGGTACTGAAGCTTTCTTT
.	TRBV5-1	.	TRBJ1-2	CASSLDLGYGYTF	TGCGCCAGCAGCTTGGACTTAGGCTATGGCTACACCTTC
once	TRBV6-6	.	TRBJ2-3	CASSTVDTQYF	TGTGCCAGCAGCACCGTGGATACGCAGTATTTT
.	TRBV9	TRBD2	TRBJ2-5	CASSATLSSGVQETQYF	TGTGCCAGCAGCGCAACCCTGTCTAGCGGGGTTCAAGAGACCCAGTACTTC
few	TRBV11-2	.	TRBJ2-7	CASSGPGGKGYEQYF	TGTGCCAGCAGCGGACCTGGCGGAAAAGGCTACGAGCAGTACTTC